This TCR beta chain is drawn from a study of cytomegalovirus exposure and HLA in healthy donors. Broader study findings: Three of the chains that were CMV-associated were confirmed in vitro to be specific for CMV antigens. The study flagged around 160 TCR beta chains as cytomegalovirus-associated. Analyzed later, association rates of TCRs varied across HLA loci, with DRB1 most and HLA-C fewest.

For this clone: Its antigen is unknown.

CDR3 length: 13 amino acids. V was clipped by 4 bases and J by 7 bases, with 14 bases between them. The germline V gene encodes CDR1 SGHDT and CDR2 YYEEEE. In the PCR, 60 Vbeta and 13 Jbeta primers were used. The data were produced by immunoSEQ multiplex PCR, yet TCRdb's version contains in-frame clones alone and is incomplete. Of 150,000 to 200,000 clones in the sample, under 85% were seen once. The receptor comes from a human donor in good health. The sequenced sample was PBMCs. The genes are TRBV5-6 and TRBJ1-1; possible D gene TRBD1, 5 bases. In DNA form, the CDR3 reads TGTGCCAGCAGCCTTGGGGCGCTTGGTGAAGCTTTCTTT. Amino acids: CASSLGALGEAFF.